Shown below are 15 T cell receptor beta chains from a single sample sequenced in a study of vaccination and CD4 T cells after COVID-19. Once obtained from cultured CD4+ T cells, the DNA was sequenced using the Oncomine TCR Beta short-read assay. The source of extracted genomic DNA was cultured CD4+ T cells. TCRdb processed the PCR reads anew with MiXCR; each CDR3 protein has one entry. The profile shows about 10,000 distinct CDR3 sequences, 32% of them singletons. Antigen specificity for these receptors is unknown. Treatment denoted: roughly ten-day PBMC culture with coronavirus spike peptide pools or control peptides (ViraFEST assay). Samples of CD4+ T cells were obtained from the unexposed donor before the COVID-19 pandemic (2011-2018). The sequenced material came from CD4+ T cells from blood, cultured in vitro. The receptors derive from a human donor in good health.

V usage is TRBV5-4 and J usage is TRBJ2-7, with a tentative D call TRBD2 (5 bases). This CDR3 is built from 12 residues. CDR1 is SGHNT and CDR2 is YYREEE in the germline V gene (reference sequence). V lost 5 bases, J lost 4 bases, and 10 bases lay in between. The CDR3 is CASRSGPYEQYF. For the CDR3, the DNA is TGTGCCAGCAGGAGCGGACCATACGAGCAGTACTTC.

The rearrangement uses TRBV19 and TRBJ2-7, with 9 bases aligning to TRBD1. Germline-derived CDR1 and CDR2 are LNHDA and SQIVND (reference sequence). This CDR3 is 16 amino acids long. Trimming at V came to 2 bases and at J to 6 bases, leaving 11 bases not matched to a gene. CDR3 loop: CASSIPAGQGTGEQYF. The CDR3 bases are TGTGCCAGTAGTATACCGGCGGGACAGGGAACCGGCGAGCAGTACTTC.

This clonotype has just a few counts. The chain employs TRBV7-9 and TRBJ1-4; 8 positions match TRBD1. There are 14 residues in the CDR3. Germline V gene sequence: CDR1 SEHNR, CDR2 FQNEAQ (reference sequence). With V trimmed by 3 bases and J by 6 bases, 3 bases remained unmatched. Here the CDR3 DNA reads TGTGCCAGCAGCTTCGGACAGGGAGATGAAAAACTGTTTTTT. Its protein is CASSFGQGDEKLFF.

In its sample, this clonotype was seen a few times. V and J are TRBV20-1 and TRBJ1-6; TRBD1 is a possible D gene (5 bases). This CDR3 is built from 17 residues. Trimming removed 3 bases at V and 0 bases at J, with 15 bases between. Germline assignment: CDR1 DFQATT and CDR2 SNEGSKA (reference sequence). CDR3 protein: CSASGGEGSSYNSPLHF. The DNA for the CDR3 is TGCAGTGCTAGCGGGGGAGAGGGAAGCTCCTATAATTCACCCCTCCACTTT.

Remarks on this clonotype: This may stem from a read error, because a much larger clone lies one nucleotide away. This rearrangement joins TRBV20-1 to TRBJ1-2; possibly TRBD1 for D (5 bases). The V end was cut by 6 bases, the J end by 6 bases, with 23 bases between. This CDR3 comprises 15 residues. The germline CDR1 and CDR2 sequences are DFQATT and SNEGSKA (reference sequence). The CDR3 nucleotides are TGCAGTGCCTATTCCAATACGGGGCAGGGCCATGGCTACACCTTC. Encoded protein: CSAYSNTGQGHGYTF.

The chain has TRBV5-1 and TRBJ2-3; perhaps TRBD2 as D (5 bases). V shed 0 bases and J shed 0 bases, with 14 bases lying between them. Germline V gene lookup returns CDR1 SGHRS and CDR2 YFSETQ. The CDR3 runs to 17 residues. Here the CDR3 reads CASSLAGLPLSTDTQYF. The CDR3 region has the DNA TGCGCCAGCAGCTTGGCCGGACTCCCACTTAGCACAGATACGCAGTATTTT.

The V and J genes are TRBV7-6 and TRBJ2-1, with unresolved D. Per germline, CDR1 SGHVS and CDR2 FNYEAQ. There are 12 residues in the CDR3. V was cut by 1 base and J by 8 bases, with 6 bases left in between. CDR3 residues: CASSLVAHEQFF. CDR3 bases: TGTGCCAGCAGCTTAGTAGCCCATGAGCAGTTCTTC.

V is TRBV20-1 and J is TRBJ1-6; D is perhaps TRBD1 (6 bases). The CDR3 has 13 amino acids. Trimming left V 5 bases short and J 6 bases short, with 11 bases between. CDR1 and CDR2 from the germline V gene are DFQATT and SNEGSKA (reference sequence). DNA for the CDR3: TGCAGTGCTTCGGCGGACAGTAATTCACCCCTCCACTTT. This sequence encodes CSASADSNSPLHF.

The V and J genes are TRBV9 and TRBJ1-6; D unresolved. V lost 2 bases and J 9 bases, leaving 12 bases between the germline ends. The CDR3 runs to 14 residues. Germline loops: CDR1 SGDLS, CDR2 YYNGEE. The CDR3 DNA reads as TGTGCCAGCAGCGTCGACGTTAGTGCTTCACCCCTCCACTTT. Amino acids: CASSVDVSASPLHF.

The CDR3 is CASSSLRAYEQYF. CDR3 sequence (DNA): TGTGCCAGCAGCTCCCTTAGGGCCTACGAGCAGTACTTC. The gene calls are TRBV7-9 and TRBJ2-7, with no clear D. V lost 4 bases, J lost 2 bases, and 9 bases lay in between. Germline CDR1 reads SEHNR; CDR2 reads FQNEAQ (reference sequence). This CDR3 has 13 amino acids.

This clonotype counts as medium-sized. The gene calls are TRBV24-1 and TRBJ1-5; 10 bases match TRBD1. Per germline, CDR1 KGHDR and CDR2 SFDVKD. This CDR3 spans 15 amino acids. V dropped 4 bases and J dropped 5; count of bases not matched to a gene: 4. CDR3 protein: CATSDRTGGDQPQHF. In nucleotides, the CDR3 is TGTGCCACCAGTGACAGGACAGGGGGGGATCAGCCCCAGCATTTT.

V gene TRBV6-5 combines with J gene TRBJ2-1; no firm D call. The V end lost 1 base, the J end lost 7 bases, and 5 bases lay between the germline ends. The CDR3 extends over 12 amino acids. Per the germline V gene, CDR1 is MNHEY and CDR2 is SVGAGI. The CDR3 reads CASSYFDNEQFF. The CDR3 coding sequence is TGTGCCAGCAGTTACTTTGATAATGAGCAGTTCTTC.

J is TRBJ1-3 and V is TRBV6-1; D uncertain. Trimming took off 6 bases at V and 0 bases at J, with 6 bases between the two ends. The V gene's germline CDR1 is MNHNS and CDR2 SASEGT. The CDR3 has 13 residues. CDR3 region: CASRVSSGNTIYF. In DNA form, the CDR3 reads TGTGCCAGCAGGGTCTCCTCTGGAAACACCATATATTTT.

The CDR3 here is CSASSLGPTGELFF. The CDR3 region has the DNA TGCAGTGCTAGTAGCTTAGGGCCCACCGGGGAGCTGTTTTTT. The chain carries TRBV20-1 and TRBJ2-2; D is unresolved. Between the trimmed V and J ends, which lost 3 bases and 4 bases, there was a span of 12 bases. Germline V gene lookup returns CDR1 DFQATT and CDR2 SNEGSKA (reference sequence). This CDR3 is built from 14 residues.

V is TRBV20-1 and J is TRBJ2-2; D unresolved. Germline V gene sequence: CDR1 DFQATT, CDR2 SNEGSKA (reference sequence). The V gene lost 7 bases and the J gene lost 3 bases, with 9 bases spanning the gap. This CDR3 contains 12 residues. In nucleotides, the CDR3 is TGCAGTGAACGGTTGGACACCGGGGAGCTGTTTTTT. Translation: CSERLDTGELFF.